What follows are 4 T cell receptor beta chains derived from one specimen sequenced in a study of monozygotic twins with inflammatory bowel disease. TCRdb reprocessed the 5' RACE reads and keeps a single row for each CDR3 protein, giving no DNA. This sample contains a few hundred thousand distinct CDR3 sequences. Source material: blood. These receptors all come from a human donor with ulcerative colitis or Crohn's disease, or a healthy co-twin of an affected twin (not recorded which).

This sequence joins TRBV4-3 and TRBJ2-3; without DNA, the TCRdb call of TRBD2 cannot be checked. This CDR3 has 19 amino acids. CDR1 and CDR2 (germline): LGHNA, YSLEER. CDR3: CASSHTGTSGDGSTDTQYF.

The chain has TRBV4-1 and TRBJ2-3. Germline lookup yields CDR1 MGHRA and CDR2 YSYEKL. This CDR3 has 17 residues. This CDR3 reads CASSQGPLGISTDTQYF.

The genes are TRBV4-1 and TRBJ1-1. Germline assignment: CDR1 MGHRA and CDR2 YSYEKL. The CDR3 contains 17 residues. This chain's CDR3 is CASSQDVSRTRNTEAFF.

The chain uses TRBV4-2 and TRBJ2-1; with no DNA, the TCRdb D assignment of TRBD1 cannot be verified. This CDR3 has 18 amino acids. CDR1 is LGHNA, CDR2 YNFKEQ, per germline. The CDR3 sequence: CASSHFLRGGTGGREQFF.